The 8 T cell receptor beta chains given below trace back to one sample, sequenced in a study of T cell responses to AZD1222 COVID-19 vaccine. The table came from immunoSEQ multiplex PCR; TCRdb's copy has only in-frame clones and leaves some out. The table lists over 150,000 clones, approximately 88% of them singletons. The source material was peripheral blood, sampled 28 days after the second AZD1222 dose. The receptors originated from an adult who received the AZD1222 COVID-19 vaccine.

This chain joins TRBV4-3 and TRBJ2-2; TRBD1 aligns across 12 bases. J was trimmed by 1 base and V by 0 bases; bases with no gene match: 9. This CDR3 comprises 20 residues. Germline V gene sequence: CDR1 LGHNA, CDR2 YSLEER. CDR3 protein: CASSQDWGTGGFLNTGELFF. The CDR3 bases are TGCGCCAGCAGCCAAGATTGGGGGACAGGGGGCTTCTTGAACACCGGGGAGCTGTTTTTT.

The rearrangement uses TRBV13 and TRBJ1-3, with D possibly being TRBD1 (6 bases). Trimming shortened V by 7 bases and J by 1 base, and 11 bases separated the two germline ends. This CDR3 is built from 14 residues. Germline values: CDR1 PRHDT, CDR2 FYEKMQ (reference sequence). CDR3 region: CASKDRTSGNTIYF. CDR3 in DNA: TGTGCCAGCAAGGACAGAACTTCTGGAAACACCATATATTTT.

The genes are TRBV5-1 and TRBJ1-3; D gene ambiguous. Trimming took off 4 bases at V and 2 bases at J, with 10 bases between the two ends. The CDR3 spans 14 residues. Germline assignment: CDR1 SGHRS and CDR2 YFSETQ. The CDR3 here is CASSPVSTGNTIYF. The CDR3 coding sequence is TGCGCCAGCAGCCCGGTTTCGACTGGAAACACCATATATTTT. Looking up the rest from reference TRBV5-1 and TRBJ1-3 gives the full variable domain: KAGVTQTPRYLIKTRGQQVTLSCSPISGHRSVSWYQQTPGQGLQFLFEYFSETQRNKGNFPGRFSGRQFSNSRSEMNVSTLELGDSALYLCASSPVSTGNTIYFGEGSWLTVV.

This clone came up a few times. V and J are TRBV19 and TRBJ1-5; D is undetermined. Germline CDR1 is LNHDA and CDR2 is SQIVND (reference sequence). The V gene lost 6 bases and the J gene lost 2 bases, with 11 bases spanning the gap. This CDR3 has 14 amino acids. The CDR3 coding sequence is TGTGCCAGTAGAGCTTACGGGGGCAATCAGCCCCAGCATTTT. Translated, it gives CASRAYGGNQPQHF.

The CDR3 is CASSPDQPGTNEKLFF. The CDR3 DNA follows: TGTGCCAGCAGCCCAGATCAGCCCGGAACTAATGAAAAACTGTTTTTT. The chain is built from TRBV7-6 and TRBJ1-4; D remains ambiguous. From germline, CDR1 is SGHVS and CDR2 FNYEAQ. V was shortened by 5 bases and J by 1 base, with 14 bases between the two germline ends. The CDR3 is made up of 16 amino acids. Combining the CDR3 with reference TRBV7-6 and TRBJ1-4 gives the whole variable domain GAGVSQSPRYKVTKRGQDVALRCDPISGHVSLYWYRQALGQGPEFLTYFNYEAQQDKSGLPNDRFSAERPEGSISTLTIQRTEQRDSAMYRCASSPDQPGTNEKLFFGSGTQLSVL.

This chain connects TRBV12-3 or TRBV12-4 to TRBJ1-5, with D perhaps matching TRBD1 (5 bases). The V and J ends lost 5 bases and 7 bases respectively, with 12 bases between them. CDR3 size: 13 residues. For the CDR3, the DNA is TGTGCCAGCAGTGGGGACCTGGGGCAGCCCCAGCATTTT. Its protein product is CASSGDLGQPQHF.

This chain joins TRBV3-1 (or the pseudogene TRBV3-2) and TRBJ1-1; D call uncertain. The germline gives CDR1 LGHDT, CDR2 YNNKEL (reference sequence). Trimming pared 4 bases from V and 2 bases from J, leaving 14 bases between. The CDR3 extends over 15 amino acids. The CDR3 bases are TGTGCCAGCAGCCGCAGACACGGCGGAAACACTGAAGCTTTCTTT. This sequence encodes CASSRRHGGNTEAFF.

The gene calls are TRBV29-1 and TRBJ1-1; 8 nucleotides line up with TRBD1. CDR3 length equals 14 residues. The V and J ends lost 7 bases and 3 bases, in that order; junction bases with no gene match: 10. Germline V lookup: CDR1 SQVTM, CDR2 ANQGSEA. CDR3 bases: TGCAGCGGTCAGGGGGCGGGGTTCGACACTGAAGCTTTCTTT. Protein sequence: CSGQGAGFDTEAFF.